This T cell receptor beta chain was identified in a study of T cell responses to AZD1222 COVID-19 vaccine. Findings and limits, study-wide: Without day 14 samples, only post-peak T cell repertoires were studied.

Libraries were prepared by immunoSEQ multiplex PCR; TCRdb keeps only in-frame clonotypes and omits some of them. This sample has under 140,000 clones; over 90% occur once, and the top ten carry 2.5% to 3.5%. V lost 3 bases, J lost 3 bases, and 8 bases lay in between. The CDR3 has 13 amino acids. A note on this clone: The antigen remains unidentified.

Sample: peripheral blood, taken 28 days after the second AZD1222 dose. The chain recombines TRBV12-3 or TRBV12-4 with TRBJ1-1; no clear D. This TCR was sampled from an adult who received the AZD1222 COVID-19 vaccine. CDR3 coding DNA: TGTGCCAGCAGTTTGGGGTGGGACACTGAAGCTTTCTTT. Translation gives CASSLGWDTEAFF.